The 28 T cell receptor beta chains below come from one sample, sequenced in a study of T cells in Graves' hyperthyroidism and ophthalmopathy. There were TCR beta CDR3 regions amplified from RNA transcripts. The HTBI primer set was used in a first-round RT-PCR of the TCR CDR3. TCRdb processed the multiplex PCR reads anew with MiXCR; each CDR3 protein has one entry. The sample holds hundreds of thousands of distinct CDR3 sequences; roughly 15% are singletons and the top ten take more than 11%. The specimen sequenced was blood. Source of these receptors: a woman in her thirties or forties with Graves' hyperthyroidism.

This chain connects TRBV7-9 to TRBJ2-2; D uncertain. The germline V gene has CDR1 SEHNR and CDR2 FQNEAQ (reference sequence). CDR3 size: 14 residues. The V end was cut by 5 bases, the J end by 3 bases, with 10 bases between. CDR3 amino acids: CASSVDQYTGELFF. The CDR3 DNA is TGTGCCAGCAGCGTCGACCAATACACCGGGGAGCTGTTTTTT.

Only a few counts were recorded for this clonotype. J is TRBJ2-6 and V is TRBV9, with D perhaps TRBD1 (6 bases). The CDR3 sequence is 17 residues long. V was clipped by 4 bases and J by 0 bases, with 14 bases between them. Per germline, CDR1 SGDLS and CDR2 YYNGEE. CDR3 in DNA: TGTGCCAGCAGCACCGGGACAACATACTCTGGGGCCAACGTCCTGACTTTC. Amino acid sequence: CASSTGTTYSGANVLTF.

This clonotype was counted between two and nine times. The chain links TRBV6-1 to TRBJ1-2, with D possibly being TRBD1 (5 bases). The V gene's germline CDR1 is MNHNS and CDR2 SASEGT. V was cut by 3 bases and J by 3 bases, with 8 bases left in between. CDR3 length: 13 residues. CDR3 loop: CASSETDDYGYTF. CDR3 nucleotides: TGTGCCAGCAGTGAGACAGATGACTATGGCTACACCTTC.

The J gene is TRBJ2-2, the V gene TRBV27, with D uncertain. Trimming pared 6 bases from V and 2 bases from J, leaving 10 bases between. The CDR3 spans 14 residues. Germline loops: CDR1 MNHEY, CDR2 SMNVEV (reference sequence). CDR3 in amino acids: CASRNGVNTGELFF. CDR3 sequence (DNA): TGTGCCAGCAGGAATGGCGTCAACACCGGGGAGCTGTTTTTT.

This clonotype was detected many times. The CDR3 spells CASSGTSVPYEQYF. CDR3 bases: TGTGCCAGCAGCGGGACTAGCGTTCCCTACGAGCAGTACTTC. The chain is built from TRBV3-1 and TRBJ2-7; TRBD2 matches 10 bases. CDR1 is LGHDT and CDR2 is YNNKEL in the germline V gene (reference sequence). With V trimmed by 5 bases and J by 2 bases, 3 bases remained unmatched. This CDR3 has 14 residues.

There are many counts of this clonotype. The V and J genes are TRBV11-2 and TRBJ2-7, with 12 nucleotides matching TRBD1. CDR1 is SGHAT, CDR2 FQNNGV, per germline. V shed 5 bases and J 3 bases; nucleotides not matched to a gene: 5. This CDR3 spans 15 amino acids. CDR3 sequence reads: CASSAGTGGFYEQYF. The CDR3 region has the DNA TGTGCCAGCAGCGCCGGGACAGGGGGCTTCTACGAGCAGTACTTC. The whole variable domain, filled in from reference TRBV11-2 and TRBJ2-7, reads EAGVAQSPRYKIIEKRQSVAFWCNPISGHATLYWYQQILGQGPKLLIQFQNNGVVDDSQLPKDRFSAERLKGVDSTLKIQPAKLEDSAVYLCASSAGTGGFYEQYFGPGTRLTVT.

This clonotype occurred many times. The V gene is TRBV30, the J gene TRBJ2-7; D gene unclear. Germline lookup yields CDR1 GTSNPN and CDR2 SVGIG (reference sequence). V lost 8 bases, J lost 2 bases, and 16 bases lay in between. CDR3 length: 13 residues. The CDR3 reads CAGKRATTYEQYF. CDR3 bases: TGTGCCGGCAAAAGGGCCACCACCTACGAGCAGTACTTC.

This clonotype was found many times. The rearrangement joins TRBV3-1 to TRBJ2-3; D gene uncertain. The V end was cut by 1 base, the J end by 8 bases, with 19 bases between. This CDR3 spans 16 amino acids. Germline CDR1 and CDR2: LGHDT and YNNKEL (reference sequence). CDR3: CASSQGDSTGAGTQYF. Here the CDR3 DNA reads TGTGCCAGCAGCCAAGGTGATAGCACTGGAGCAGGTACGCAGTATTTT.

This clonotype was recorded at least ten times. The rearrangement uses TRBV20-1 and TRBJ1-2, with TRBD1 matching over 7 bases. The ends lost 4 bases at V and 2 bases at J; junction bases unmatched: 4. Germline V gives CDR1 DFQATT, CDR2 SNEGSKA (reference sequence). This CDR3 region has 13 residues. The CDR3, as DNA: TGCAGTGCTACTGGGGACAGCAACTATGGCTACACCTTC. It yields the protein CSATGDSNYGYTF.

This clonotype has ten or more counts. The J gene is TRBJ2-7, the V gene TRBV3-1, with TRBD2 as a possible D gene (5 bases). The germline V gene encodes CDR1 LGHDT and CDR2 YNNKEL (reference sequence). Deletions cut 0 bases from V and 6 bases from J, with 12 bases between. This CDR3 is built from 14 residues. CDR3 bases: TGTGCCAGCAGCCAAGAGAGGGTAGCCGTCGAGCAGTACTTC. Encoded protein: CASSQERVAVEQYF.

Comment on this clonotype: The junction departs from the called germline gene at one end, perhaps through a read error. The V gene is TRBV14, the J gene TRBJ1-3; no clear D gene. Germline V gives CDR1 SGHDN, CDR2 FVKESK. There are 14 residues in the CDR3. The CDR3 nucleotides are TGTGCCAGCAGCCAAGTAAACTCTGGAAACACCATACATTTT. Protein: CASSQVNSGNTIHF.

This clonotype was detected only a few times. This rearrangement joins TRBV11-3 to TRBJ2-5, with D possibly being TRBD1 (7 bases). CDR3 size: 16 residues. V was clipped by 1 base and J by 1 base, with 13 bases between them. Looked up from germline, CDR1 is SGHNT and CDR2 is YENEEA. CDR3 DNA: TGTGCCAGCAGCTTAGGCGGGACAGATTTCCAAGAGACCCAGTACTTC. Protein product: CASSLGGTDFQETQYF.

This chain joins TRBV5-1 and TRBJ2-1, with TRBD2 matching over 13 bases. The germline gives CDR1 SGHRS, CDR2 YFSETQ. CDR3 length: 19 residues. After removal of 4 bases from V and 6 bases from J, the junction contained 16 bases not matched to a gene. DNA for the CDR3: TGCGCCAGCAGCACCCCTCCGGGACTAGCGGGACATCTCGGCAATGAGCAGTTCTTC. Translation gives CASSTPPGLAGHLGNEQFF. The whole variable domain, filled in from reference TRBV5-1 and TRBJ2-1, reads KAGVTQTPRYLIKTRGQQVTLSCSPISGHRSVSWYQQTPGQGLQFLFEYFSETQRNKGNFPGRFSGRQFSNSRSEMNVSTLELGDSALYLCASSTPPGLAGHLGNEQFFGPGTRLTVL.

This clonotype has only a few counts. The V and J genes are TRBV6-2 or TRBV6-3 and TRBJ2-5, with 13 bases that match TRBD2. The germline V gene encodes CDR1 MNHEY and CDR2 SVGEGT. The CDR3 has 19 residues. J was trimmed by 2 bases and V by 0 bases; bases with no gene match: 9. The CDR3 DNA is TGTGCCAGCAGTTACTCCCGAGGACTAGCGGGAGTCCTACAAGAGACCCAGTACTTC. As protein: CASSYSRGLAGVLQETQYF.

This clonotype was detected ten times or more. This rearrangement joins TRBV30 to TRBJ1-2; TRBD1 is a possible D gene (5 bases). The CDR3 loop spans 14 amino acids. The germline V gene has CDR1 GTSNPN and CDR2 SVGIG (reference sequence). Trimming took off 0 bases at V and 7 bases at J, with 15 bases between the two ends. The CDR3 bases are TGTGCCTGGAGTGTACATGAAGGGGCTGGTGGCTACACCTTC. Translation: CAWSVHEGAGGYTF.

Comments on this clonotype: One end of the junction does not line up with germline, which may come from a read error. The chain is built from TRBV6-1 and TRBJ2-7; possibly TRBD1 for D (6 bases). The CDR3 is 14 amino acids. Germline loops: CDR1 MNHNS, CDR2 SASEGT. This CDR3 is CASSEGGFPYEQYF. In DNA, the CDR3 is TGTGCCAGCAGCGAAGGGGGATTCCCCTACGAGCAGTACTTC.

Turning to this clonotype: Possible read error: a much larger clone is one base away. Likely a read error: the CDR3 ends without its conserved phenylalanine or tryptophan. The J gene is TRBJ2-7, the V gene TRBV5-1; 7 bases are shared with TRBD2. Germline CDR1 reads SGHRS; CDR2 reads YFSETQ. V lost 1 base, J lost 7 bases, and 11 bases stayed unmatched. The CDR3 contains 15 residues. CDR3 region: CASSLSTLAEEEQYL. The CDR3 DNA reads as TGCGCCAGCAGCTTGAGTACCCTAGCGGAAGAGGAGCAGTACCTC.

In its sample, this clonotype was seen many times. The genes are TRBV12-3 or TRBV12-4 and TRBJ1-1; D ambiguous. V lost 5 bases and J 2 bases, leaving 9 bases between the germline ends. This CDR3 contains 13 residues. The CDR3 sequence is CASSASRNTEAFF. The CDR3 bases are TGTGCCAGCAGTGCATCGCGCAACACTGAAGCTTTCTTT.

Many counts were recorded for this clonotype. The chain uses TRBV7-8 and TRBJ2-1; 7 bases align to TRBD2. The length of the CDR3 is 16 residues. Germline trimming cut 2 bases from V and 3 bases from J; bases unmatched to any gene: 7. Germline values: CDR1 SGHVS, CDR2 FQNEAQ. CDR3 sequence reads: CASSLISGIYYNEQFF. As DNA, the CDR3 is TGTGCCAGCAGCTTAATAAGCGGGATTTACTACAATGAGCAGTTCTTC.

This clonotype was counted many times. CDR3 sequence (DNA): TGTGCCTGGAGTTCGGGAGATGGTGGAAACACCATATATTTT. As protein: CAWSSGDGGNTIYF. The chain recombines TRBV30 with TRBJ1-3; D is unclear. The CDR3 is made up of 14 amino acids. Deletions cut 2 bases from V and 3 bases from J, with 11 bases between. CDR1 is GTSNPN, CDR2 SVGIG, per germline (reference sequence).

This clonotype was observed at least ten times. The rearrangement joins TRBV2 to TRBJ2-3, with TRBD2 matching over 9 bases. Germline-derived CDR1 and CDR2 are SNHLY and FYNNEI. V trimming: 3 bases; J trimming: 1 base; junction bases outside the gene matches: 5. CDR3 size: 16 residues. The CDR3: CASSEWLAGRTDTQYF. CDR3 coding DNA: TGTGCCAGCAGTGAGTGGCTAGCGGGACGCACAGATACGCAGTATTTT.

This clonotype was seen repeatedly, ten times or more. The gene calls are TRBV28 and TRBJ2-3, with unresolved D. V lost 3 bases and J lost 2, with 9 bases in between. The germline V gene encodes CDR1 MDHEN and CDR2 SYDVKM. The CDR3 has 14 residues. The CDR3 is CASSFPQPTDTQYF. CDR3 bases: TGTGCCAGCAGTTTCCCCCAGCCCACAGATACGCAGTATTTT.

The sample holds a few counts of this clonotype. The gene calls are TRBV20-1 and TRBJ2-1, with D perhaps matching TRBD2 (6 bases). CDR1 DFQATT and CDR2 SNEGSKA come from the germline V gene (reference sequence). The CDR3 sequence is 15 residues long. With 5 bases removed from V and 5 bases from J, the gap between germline ends came to 19 bases. The CDR3 DNA reads as TGCAGTGCTCGCCAGCCGGGGAGGAGGAACAATGAGCAGTTCTTC. Amino acids: CSARQPGRRNNEQFF.

In the case of this clonotype: A read error may be the cause here, since a much bigger clone is one base away. The chain carries TRBV28 and TRBJ2-1; 7 bases are shared with TRBD2. Trimming cost V 10 bases and J 7 bases; bases outside gene matches: 10. The CDR3 covers 13 residues. CDR1 is MDHEN, CDR2 SYDVKM, per germline. For the CDR3, the DNA is TGTGCCACCGGACTAGTGGGAGCTAATGAGCAGTTCTTC. It specifies CATGLVGANEQFF.

This clonotype has a handful of counts. The rearrangement joins TRBV3-1 to TRBJ2-2, with a tentative D call TRBD2 (6 bases). Looked up from germline, CDR1 is LGHDT and CDR2 is YNNKEL (reference sequence). The V and J ends lost 6 bases and 7 bases respectively, with 15 bases between them. This CDR3 is built from 14 residues. Written as DNA, the CDR3 is TGTGCCAGCAGTCCTTCCCAGGGAGGCGGGGAGCTGTTTTTT. It codes for CASSPSQGGGELFF.

The chain has TRBV11-2 and TRBJ2-1; 7 bases fit TRBD1. CDR1 SGHAT and CDR2 FQNNGV come from the germline V gene. V trimming: 4 bases; J trimming: 7 bases; junction bases outside the gene matches: 7. This CDR3 has 14 residues. CDR3 sequence: CASSYGTEENEQFF. The CDR3, as DNA: TGTGCCAGCAGCTATGGGACAGAGGAAAATGAGCAGTTCTTC.

This clonotype was found a few times. V is TRBV19 and J is TRBJ2-6, with TRBD1 as a possible D gene (5 bases). The CDR3 contains 16 residues. CDR1 LNHDA and CDR2 SQIVND come from the germline V gene (reference sequence). Trimming removed 7 bases from V and 3 bases from J, with 16 bases in between. DNA of the CDR3: TGTGCCAGTACCCCGTTAGGGGTCTATGGGGCCAACGTCCTGACTTTC. It codes for CASTPLGVYGANVLTF.

This clonotype was observed a few times. The V and J genes are TRBV10-3 and TRBJ1-4; tentatively, D is TRBD1 (5 bases). Germline V gene lookup returns CDR1 ENHRY and CDR2 SYGVKD. V dropped 4 bases and J dropped 3 bases, with 15 bases sitting between them. This CDR3 contains 16 residues. The CDR3 spells CAISVNRGGANEKLFF. Written as DNA, the CDR3 is TGTGCCATCAGTGTTAACCGCGGAGGGGCTAATGAAAAACTGTTTTTT.